Following are 12 T cell receptor beta chains from one sample sequenced in a study of low-dose radiotherapy and immunotherapy resistance in tumors (dated by TCRdb to between 2021 and 2024). The sample's time point label is to be understood as: before trial treatment. The instrument given in TCRdb is Illumina HiSeq 2500. To make first-strand cDNA, Superscript III was used along with a set of TRAV- and TRBV-specific primers so that both the TCRalpha and TCRbeta chains were covered. TCRs were amplified with Phusion for 20 to 25 PCR cycles, with a constant-region primer paired with the adapter attached to the V primers. In-frame beta chains were kept once TCRdb had trimmed the public reads at Q25 with fastp and called clones with MiXCR. Entries that share a CDR3 protein sequence are merged under the most common genes and DNA. This sample has tens of thousands of distinct CDR3 sequences in its table, and about 25% of those were observed once. The ten top clones hold 5.5% to 6% of the sample.

The sequences come from PBMCs, collected before treatment. Receptor source: a male donor with prostate cancer.

Ten or more counts support this clonotype. The V gene is TRBV5-1, the J gene TRBJ2-5; the D call may be TRBD1 or TRBD2 (6 bases each). Per the germline V gene, CDR1 is SGHRS and CDR2 is YFSETQ. The CDR3 is 15 amino acids. V shed 6 bases and J shed 5 bases, with 20 bases lying between them. CDR3 loop: CASTQSAGGRETQYF. CDR3 sequence (DNA): TGCGCCAGCACCCAGTCAGCCGGGGGCCGTGAGACCCAGTACTTC.

This clonotype has a single count. The chain combines TRBV5-4 with TRBJ2-1, with TRBD2 matching over 8 bases. This CDR3 spans 16 amino acids. The J segment lost 1 base and the V segment lost 4 bases, leaving 7 bases of the junction unmatched. Germline values: CDR1 SGHNT, CDR2 YYREEE (reference sequence). In nucleotides, the CDR3 is TGTGCCAGCAGCCTGGGGGCTAGCGGGTCCTACAATGAGCAGTTCTTC. Translated: CASSLGASGSYNEQFF.

This clonotype was found many times. CDR3 in amino acids: CASSLNGGFADTQYF. CDR3 bases: TGCGCCAGCAGCTTGAACGGGGGGTTTGCAGATACGCAGTATTTT. The genes are TRBV5-1 and TRBJ2-3; 7 bases align to TRBD2. The germline CDR1 and CDR2 sequences are SGHRS and YFSETQ. Unmatched junction bases numbered 6, after V lost 1 base and J lost 4 bases. The CDR3 extends over 15 amino acids.

This clonotype is medium-sized in the sample. The rearrangement uses TRBV5-5 and TRBJ1-1; D possibly corresponds to TRBD1 (5 bases). This CDR3 comprises 16 residues. Trimming shortened V by 4 bases and J by 0 bases, and 16 bases separated the two germline ends. Germline CDR1 and CDR2: SGHKS and YYEKEE (reference sequence). The DNA for the CDR3 is TGTGCCAGCAGCGCTGCAGGGTTTGAGGTGAACACTGAAGCTTTCTTT. The encoded protein is CASSAAGFEVNTEAFF.

Many counts were recorded for this clonotype. The rearrangement links TRBV10-3 to TRBJ2-3; perhaps TRBD1 as D (6 bases). Germline lookup yields CDR1 ENHRY and CDR2 SYGVKD. Trimming took 6 bases from V and 3 from J, leaving 10 bases between them. The CDR3 is 13 residues long. The CDR3 here is CAISYTGTDTQYF. The CDR3 region has the DNA TGTGCCATCAGCTATACAGGGACAGATACGCAGTATTTT.

CDR3: CASSYNYEQYF. In nucleotides, the CDR3 is TGTGCCAGCTCTTACAACTACGAGCAGTACTTC. This chain links TRBV18 with TRBJ2-7; D is undetermined. The CDR3 sequence is 11 residues long. In germline, CDR1 is KGHSH, CDR2 LQKENI. With 6 bases removed from V and 3 bases from J, the gap between germline ends came to 6 bases.

The rearrangement uses TRBV20-1 and TRBJ2-7; 10 bases map to TRBD2. The germline V gene has CDR1 DFQATT and CDR2 SNEGSKA (reference sequence). CDR3 size: 14 residues. Trimming removed 6 bases from V and 2 bases from J; junction bases left unmatched: 7. CDR3: CSANPGLAPYEQYF. CDR3 in DNA: TGCAGTGCGAATCCGGGACTAGCGCCCTACGAGCAGTACTTC.

At least ten counts were recorded for this clonotype. The gene calls are TRBV18 and TRBJ1-2; D not certain. Germline assignment: CDR1 KGHSH and CDR2 LQKENI. Trimming cost V 3 bases and J 2 bases, with 16 bases left between them. The CDR3 loop spans 16 amino acids. The CDR3 sequence is CASSPVTKDFNYGYTF. The CDR3, as DNA: TGTGCCAGCTCACCGGTAACAAAGGATTTCAACTATGGCTACACCTTC.

This clonotype was recorded many times. V is TRBV11-1 and J is TRBJ2-7; perhaps TRBD1 as D (6 bases). The CDR3 contains 14 residues. The V and J ends lost 3 bases and 0 bases respectively, with 9 bases between them. CDR1 is SGHAT, CDR2 FQDESV, per germline (reference sequence). Written as DNA, the CDR3 is TGTGCCAGCAGCTTTGACAGGAGCTCCTACGAGCAGTACTTC. As protein: CASSFDRSSYEQYF.

This clonotype came up a few times. A far larger clone lies a single base away; this is likely a read error. The rearrangement links TRBV5-1 to TRBJ2-1; D possibly matches TRBD1 or TRBD2 (5 bases each). This CDR3 region has 14 residues. Trimming left V 0 bases short and J 10 bases short, with 14 bases between. From germline, CDR1 is SGHRS and CDR2 YFSETQ. The CDR3 DNA reads as TGCGCCAGCAGCTTGGAATCGGGACCCTACGAGCAGTTCTTC. Protein: CASSLESGPYEQFF.

This clonotype showed up many times. This chain connects TRBV4-2 to TRBJ2-1; no reliable D call. V was shortened by 0 bases and J by 5 bases, with 14 bases between the two germline ends. CDR3 length equals 16 residues. The germline V gene encodes CDR1 LGHNA and CDR2 YNFKEQ. CDR3 sequence reads: CASSQDGPDHDNEQFF. The CDR3 region has the DNA TGTGCCAGCAGCCAAGATGGGCCGGACCACGACAATGAGCAGTTCTTC.

Many counts were recorded for this clonotype. The J gene is TRBJ1-5, the V gene TRBV6-6; D gene uncertain. Per the germline V gene, CDR1 is MNHNY and CDR2 is SVGAGI (reference sequence). V lost 5 bases and J 6 bases, leaving 11 bases between the germline ends. The CDR3 has 13 residues. In nucleotides, the CDR3 is TGTGCCAGCAGTACGTTCTTCGGTCAGCCCCAGCATTTT. It is translated as CASSTFFGQPQHF.